This T cell receptor (beta chain) was found in a study of cytomegalovirus exposure and HLA in healthy donors. Study summary: Researchers previously reported finding fewer than 120 million unique TCR beta sequences from 170 million or so T cells.

This cohort consisted of healthy bone marrow donors. Unrecorded immune exposures were likely, despite nominal health at sampling. Study conclusions and caveats: Sequencing depth roughly uniform across donors was assumed in presence/absence analyses.

The PCR ran on 60 Vbeta and 13 Jbeta primers. Only in-frame clones appear in the TCRdb table, and some are missing; sequencing was by immunoSEQ multiplex PCR. The profile shows roughly 140,000 clones, less than 90% of them singletons. For this clone: What it binds is unknown.

V was cut by 7 bases and J by 6 bases, with 9 bases left in between. This CDR3 contains 11 residues. Germline V gene lookup returns CDR1 DFQATT and CDR2 SNEGSKA (reference sequence). The specimen sequenced was PBMCs. This receptor was identified in a boy between 2 and 10 years old in good health and CMV-seronegative. The chain is built from TRBV20-1 and TRBJ2-2, with a possible D match to TRBD1 (5 bases). The CDR3 region is CSVKGSGELFF. DNA of the CDR3: TGCAGTGTTAAGGGGTCCGGGGAGCTGTTTTTT.